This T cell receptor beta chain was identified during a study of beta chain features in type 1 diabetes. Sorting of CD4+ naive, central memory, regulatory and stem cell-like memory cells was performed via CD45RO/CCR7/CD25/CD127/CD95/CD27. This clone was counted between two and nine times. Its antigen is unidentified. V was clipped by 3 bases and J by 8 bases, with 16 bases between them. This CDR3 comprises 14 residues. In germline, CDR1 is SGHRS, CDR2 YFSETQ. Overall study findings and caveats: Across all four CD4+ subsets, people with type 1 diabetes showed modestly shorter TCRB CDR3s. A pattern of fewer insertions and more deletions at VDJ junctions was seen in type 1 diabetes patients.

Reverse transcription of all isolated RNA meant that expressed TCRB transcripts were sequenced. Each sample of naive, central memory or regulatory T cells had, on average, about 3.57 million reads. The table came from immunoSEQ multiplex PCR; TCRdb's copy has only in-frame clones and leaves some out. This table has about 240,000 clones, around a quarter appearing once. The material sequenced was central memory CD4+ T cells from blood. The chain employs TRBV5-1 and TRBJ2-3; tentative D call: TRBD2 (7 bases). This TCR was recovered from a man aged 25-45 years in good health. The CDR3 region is CASSSGPGEGTQYF. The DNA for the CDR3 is TGCGCCAGCAGCTCGGGGCCAGGGGAGGGTACGCAGTATTTT. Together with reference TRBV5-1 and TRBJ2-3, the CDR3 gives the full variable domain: KAGVTQTPRYLIKTRGQQVTLSCSPISGHRSVSWYQQTPGQGLQFLFEYFSETQRNKGNFPGRFSGRQFSNSRSEMNVSTLELGDSALYLCASSSGPGEGTQYFGPGTRLTVL.